A single sample is the source of the 28 T cell receptor beta chains below, sequenced in a study of blood T cell repertoires in COVID-19. Only in-frame clones appear in the TCRdb table, and some are missing; sequencing was by immunoSEQ multiplex PCR. Seen here are approximately 300,000 clones, 85% to 90% observed once, and the top ten hold around 1.9%. The specimen was peripheral blood. These receptors all stem from a woman under 40 with COVID-19, enrolled during active disease.

J is TRBJ1-1 and V is TRBV5-6, with 7 bases that match TRBD1. J gave up 0 bases and V 2 bases, and 4 bases lay outside the gene matches. The V gene's germline CDR1 is SGHDT and CDR2 YYEEEE. This CDR3 comprises 15 residues. CDR3 coding DNA: TGTGCCAGCAGCTTCTTTGGGACAGTGAACACTGAAGCTTTCTTT. Translated: CASSFFGTVNTEAFF.

This clone was seen a single time. The CDR3 region has the DNA TGTGCCAGCAGGCAAGCTCGGGGGGGTAATGAAAAACTGTTTTTT. This gives the protein CASRQARGGNEKLFF. The chain recombines TRBV28 with TRBJ1-4; TRBD1 might be the D (5 bases). Germline V gene data show CDR1 as MDHEN and CDR2 as SYDVKM. This CDR3 is 15 amino acids long. Trimming took off 6 bases at V and 4 bases at J, with 15 bases between the two ends.

CDR3 bases: TGCGCCAGCAGTAACAGGGGGTCCTACAATGAGCAGTTCTTC. Translating gives CASSNRGSYNEQFF. The V and J genes are TRBV5-1 and TRBJ2-1, with TRBD1 matching over 8 bases. The CDR3 spans 14 residues. Unmatched junction bases numbered 2, after V lost 5 bases and J lost 1 base. Germline lookup yields CDR1 SGHRS and CDR2 YFSETQ.

V gene TRBV28 combines with J gene TRBJ1-6, with 8 bases matching TRBD1. The V gene's germline CDR1 is MDHEN and CDR2 SYDVKM. The V and J ends lost 2 bases and 8 bases, in that order; junction bases with no gene match: 2. The CDR3 extends over 14 amino acids. CDR3 in amino acids: CASSLGQGDSPLHF. The CDR3 DNA is TGTGCCAGCAGTTTAGGACAGGGCGATTCACCCCTCCACTTT.

This clone has a single count. The rearrangement joins TRBV4-1 to TRBJ2-1; D unresolved. The CDR3 totals 14 residues. Trimming took 0 bases from V and 3 from J, leaving 6 bases between them. Germline V gene data show CDR1 as MGHRA and CDR2 as YSYEKL. CDR3 DNA sequence: TGCGCCAGCAGCCAAGACGGCGGCTACAATGAGCAGTTCTTC. Residues: CASSQDGGYNEQFF.

This chain connects TRBV30 to TRBJ2-3; D may be TRBD1 (5 bases). V was cut by 3 bases and J by 2 bases, with 15 bases left in between. Germline CDR1 is GTSNPN and CDR2 is SVGIG (reference sequence). The CDR3 runs 15 residues. This CDR3 is CAWSEDSSATDTQYF. CDR3 coding DNA: TGTGCCTGGAGCGAAGACAGCTCGGCCACAGATACGCAGTATTTT.

This chain connects TRBV5-4 to TRBJ2-1; 10 positions match TRBD2. The CDR3 is made up of 14 amino acids. The junction had 6 bases not matched to a gene; V was cut back by 4 bases and J by 8 bases. Germline-derived CDR1 and CDR2 are SGHNT and YYREEE (reference sequence). The CDR3, as DNA: TGTGCCAGCAGCCTAGCGGGGGACAAGGATGAGCAGTTCTTC. This codes for CASSLAGDKDEQFF.

The V gene is TRBV7-2, the J gene TRBJ1-3; TRBD1 might be the D (6 bases). This CDR3 contains 13 residues. The germline V gene has CDR1 SGHTA and CDR2 FQGNSA. Between the trimmed V and J ends, which lost 7 bases and 4 bases, there was a span of 11 bases. The CDR3 DNA sequence: TGTGCCAGCACCCCCGGGACAGGAAACACCATATATTTT. Amino acid sequence: CASTPGTGNTIYF.

The chain recombines TRBV2 with TRBJ2-5, with D maybe TRBD2 (5 bases). The CDR3 covers 15 residues. V shed 5 bases and J shed 3 bases, with 16 bases lying between them. The germline CDR1 and CDR2 sequences are SNHLY and FYNNEI. The DNA for the CDR3 is TGTGCCAGCAGTCCTCAAAAGGACTGGGAAGAGACCCAGTACTTC. It translates to CASSPQKDWEETQYF. The full variable domain, rest sourced from reference TRBV2 and TRBJ2-5, is EPEVTQTPSHQVTQMGQEVILRCVPISNHLYFYWYRQILGQKVEFLVSFYNNEISEKSEIFDDQFSVERPDGSNFTLKIRSTKLEDSAMYFCASSPQKDWEETQYFGPGTRLLVL.

The gene calls are TRBV24-1 and TRBJ2-5; TRBD1 matches at 9 bases. The germline V gene has CDR1 KGHDR and CDR2 SFDVKD. V lost 1 base and J lost 5; bases outside the gene matches: 4. The CDR3 is 15 amino acids. The CDR3 DNA is TGTGCCACCAGTGATTTTGGACAGGGGCGGGAGACCCAGTACTTC. This encodes CATSDFGQGRETQYF.

This chain uses TRBV24-1 with TRBJ1-1; D is possibly TRBD1 (5 bases). The germline V gene has CDR1 KGHDR and CDR2 SFDVKD. Trimming removed 2 bases from V and 3 bases from J, with 12 bases in between. This CDR3 region has 15 residues. The CDR3 DNA sequence: TGTGCCACCAGTGATTCAAGGGAGGGGTACACTGAAGCTTTCTTT. Encoded protein: CATSDSREGYTEAFF.

This clone was observed a single time. This chain links TRBV5-4 with TRBJ2-7, with D unclear. V lost 4 bases, J lost 0 bases, and 8 bases lay in between. The CDR3 covers 13 residues. Germline lookup yields CDR1 SGHNT and CDR2 YYREEE (reference sequence). The chain's CDR3 is CASSRPSSYEQYF. The CDR3 nucleotides are TGTGCCAGCAGCCGACCTAGCTCCTACGAGCAGTACTTC.

The chain uses TRBV11-2 and TRBJ2-7; 7 bases map to TRBD2. The germline gives CDR1 SGHAT, CDR2 FQNNGV. Trimming at V came to 1 base and at J to 0 bases, leaving 9 bases not matched to a gene. The CDR3 is 17 amino acids. CDR3 residues: CASSLGSVGGNSYEQYF. CDR3 coding DNA: TGTGCCAGCAGCTTAGGGTCCGTCGGGGGGAACTCCTACGAGCAGTACTTC. Using reference TRBV11-2 and TRBJ2-7 for the parts outside the CDR3, the full variable domain is EAGVAQSPRYKIIEKRQSVAFWCNPISGHATLYWYQQILGQGPKLLIQFQNNGVVDDSQLPKDRFSAERLKGVDSTLKIQPAKLEDSAVYLCASSLGSVGGNSYEQYFGPGTRLTVT.

This chain uses TRBV3-1 (or the pseudogene TRBV3-2) with TRBJ1-2, with 8 bases identical to TRBD1. This CDR3 region has 13 residues. Trimming cost V 6 bases and J 6 bases; bases outside gene matches: 6. Per germline, CDR1 LGHDT and CDR2 YNNKEL (reference sequence). CDR3 amino acids: CASRRTGGDGYTF. The DNA for the CDR3 is TGTGCCAGCAGACGAACAGGGGGGGATGGCTACACCTTC.

The J gene is TRBJ1-2, the V gene TRBV28, with unresolved D. This CDR3 comprises 13 residues. Trimming cost V 2 bases and J 10 bases, with 14 bases left between them. Per germline, CDR1 MDHEN and CDR2 SYDVKM. The CDR3 nucleotides read TGTGCCAGCAGTTTACTTGGTCAGACTGACTACACCTTC. Amino acid sequence: CASSLLGQTDYTF.

CDR3 DNA: TGTGCCTGGAGTACACGACAGGACTCACCGCACGGCTACACCTTC. It encodes CAWSTRQDSPHGYTF. V and J are TRBV30 and TRBJ1-2, with D possibly matching TRBD1 (6 bases). Germline assignment: CDR1 GTSNPN and CDR2 SVGIG (reference sequence). V was cut by 2 bases and J by 8 bases, with 21 bases left in between. The CDR3 extends over 15 amino acids.

The chain combines TRBV5-1 with TRBJ1-6, with TRBD1 matching over 7 bases. The J segment lost 5 bases and the V segment lost 4 bases, leaving 6 bases of the junction unmatched. This CDR3 contains 15 residues. From germline, CDR1 is SGHRS and CDR2 YFSETQ. Here the CDR3 reads CASSAGQLNNSPLHF. The CDR3 nucleotides are TGCGCCAGCAGCGCGGGACAGCTAAATAATTCACCCCTCCACTTT.

The J gene is TRBJ2-1, the V gene TRBV7-6, with 7 bases aligning to TRBD1. V trimming: 1 base; J trimming: 4 bases; junction bases outside the gene matches: 10. CDR1 and CDR2 from the germline V gene are SGHVS and FNYEAQ. CDR3 length: 17 residues. CDR3 DNA sequence: TGTGCCAGCAGCTTAGGTGGGGGACAGAAGAATTACAATGAGCAGTTCTTC. It translates to CASSLGGGQKNYNEQFF. Drawing the rest from reference TRBV7-6 and TRBJ2-1, the complete variable domain is GAGVSQSPRYKVTKRGQDVALRCDPISGHVSLYWYRQALGQGPEFLTYFNYEAQQDKSGLPNDRFSAERPEGSISTLTIQRTEQRDSAMYRCASSLGGGQKNYNEQFFGPGTRLTVL.

The gene calls are TRBV24-1 and TRBJ1-1, with 8 bases lining up with TRBD1. This CDR3 is built from 14 residues. Germline lookup yields CDR1 KGHDR and CDR2 SFDVKD. V lost 4 bases and J lost 11; bases outside the gene matches: 11. This CDR3 reads CATSETGTGCTAFF. Written as DNA, the CDR3 is TGTGCCACCAGTGAAACCGGGACAGGTTGTACGGCTTTCTTT.

The chain couples TRBV10-3 to TRBJ2-2, with 8 bases that match TRBD1. Germline assignment: CDR1 ENHRY and CDR2 SYGVKD. The V and J ends lost 3 bases and 0 bases, in that order; junction bases with no gene match: 6. This CDR3 comprises 17 residues. The CDR3 protein is CAISDPTGVPNTGELFF. CDR3 sequence (DNA): TGTGCCATCAGTGACCCGACAGGGGTCCCGAACACCGGGGAGCTGTTTTTT.

As DNA, the CDR3 is TGTGCCAGCAGCGGACCGGGACTAGCGGGGGCAGGAGATACGCAGTATTTT. This sequence encodes CASSGPGLAGAGDTQYF. The chain links TRBV9 to TRBJ2-3; 14 bases agree with TRBD2. The CDR3 spans 17 residues. CDR1 is SGDLS, CDR2 YYNGEE, per germline. The J segment lost 5 bases and the V segment lost 3 bases, leaving 8 bases of the junction unmatched.

V and J are TRBV7-3 and TRBJ1-1; TRBD1 might be the D (6 bases). Germline lookup yields CDR1 SGHTA and CDR2 FQGTGA. The CDR3 spans 13 residues. The V end was cut by 5 bases, the J end by 4 bases, with 11 bases between. The DNA of the CDR3 is TGTGCCAGCAGCACAGGGTACGGCACTGAAGCTTTCTTT. The encoded protein is CASSTGYGTEAFF.

This clone was picked up one time. The chain combines TRBV9 with TRBJ2-6; D remains ambiguous. V dropped 3 bases and J dropped 4 bases, with 17 bases sitting between them. Germline lookup yields CDR1 SGDLS and CDR2 YYNGEE. The CDR3 covers 17 residues. This CDR3 reads CASSAGHPGGGANVLTF. The CDR3, as DNA: TGTGCCAGCAGCGCCGGCCATCCAGGTGGCGGGGCCAACGTCCTGACTTTC.

The chain is built from TRBV5-4 and TRBJ1-1; D may be TRBD1 (5 bases). Trimming pared 4 bases from V and 3 bases from J, leaving 10 bases between. This CDR3 spans 13 amino acids. Per the germline V gene, CDR1 is SGHNT and CDR2 is YYREEE (reference sequence). The CDR3 DNA sequence: TGTGCCAGCAGCCGGGACTTGGACACTGAAGCTTTCTTT. This encodes CASSRDLDTEAFF.

This rearrangement joins TRBV6-5 to TRBJ1-1, with D possibly matching TRBD1 (6 bases). This CDR3 comprises 13 residues. Germline assignment: CDR1 MNHEY and CDR2 SVGAGI. V lost 6 bases and J 2 bases, leaving 10 bases between the germline ends. CDR3 sequence (DNA): TGTGCCAGCAGGAGACAGGAAAACACTGAAGCTTTCTTT. As protein: CASRRQENTEAFF.

This chain links TRBV25-1 with TRBJ1-6, with a weak D call TRBD1 (5 bases). V dropped 7 bases and J dropped 7 bases, with 14 bases sitting between them. The CDR3 is 14 residues long. Germline V gene sequence: CDR1 MGHDK, CDR2 SYGVNS. The CDR3 sequence: CASMGGLVNSPLHF. For the CDR3, the DNA is TGTGCCAGCATGGGGGGACTGGTAAATTCACCCCTCCACTTT.

The chain carries TRBV24-1 and TRBJ2-5; D not certain. The CDR3 has 12 amino acids. Germline loops: CDR1 KGHDR, CDR2 SFDVKD. V was clipped by 3 bases and J by 4 bases, with 5 bases between them. CDR3 sequence (DNA): TGTGCCACCAGTGATATGGCAGAGACCCAGTACTTC. This translates into CATSDMAETQYF.

This sequence joins TRBV7-9 and TRBJ2-1; 10 nucleotides line up with TRBD2. The germline V gene has CDR1 SEHNR and CDR2 FQNEAQ (reference sequence). The CDR3 spans 16 residues. Trimming took 5 bases from V and 4 from J; bases not matched to a gene: 8. This CDR3 reads CASSPSSGGMYNEQFF. The CDR3 nucleotides are TGTGCCAGCAGCCCCTCTAGCGGGGGAATGTACAATGAGCAGTTCTTC.